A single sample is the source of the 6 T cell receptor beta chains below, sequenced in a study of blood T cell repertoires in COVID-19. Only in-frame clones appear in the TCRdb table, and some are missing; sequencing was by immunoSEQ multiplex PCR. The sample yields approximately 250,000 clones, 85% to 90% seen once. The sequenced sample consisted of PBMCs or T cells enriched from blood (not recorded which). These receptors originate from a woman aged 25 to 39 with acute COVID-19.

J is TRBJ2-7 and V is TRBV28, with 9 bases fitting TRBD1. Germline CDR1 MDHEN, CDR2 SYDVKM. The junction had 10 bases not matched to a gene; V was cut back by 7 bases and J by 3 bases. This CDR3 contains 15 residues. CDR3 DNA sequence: TGTGCCAGCACCGCCCCCGGGACAGGGAACTACGAGCAGTACTTC. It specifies CASTAPGTGNYEQYF.

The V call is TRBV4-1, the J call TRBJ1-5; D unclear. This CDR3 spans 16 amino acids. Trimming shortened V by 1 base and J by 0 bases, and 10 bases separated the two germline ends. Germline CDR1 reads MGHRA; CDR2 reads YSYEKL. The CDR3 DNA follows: TGCGCCAGCAGCCAAGGGGGAGGACTTAGCAATCAGCCCCAGCATTTT. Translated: CASSQGGGLSNQPQHF.

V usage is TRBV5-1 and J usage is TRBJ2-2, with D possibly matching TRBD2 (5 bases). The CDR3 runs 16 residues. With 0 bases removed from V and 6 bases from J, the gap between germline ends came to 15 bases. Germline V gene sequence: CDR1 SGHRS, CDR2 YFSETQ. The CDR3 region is CASSLEAVGGPGELFF. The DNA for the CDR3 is TGCGCCAGCAGCTTGGAGGCAGTAGGAGGCCCCGGGGAGCTGTTTTTT.

CDR3 amino acids: CASSLAGGFSYNEQFF. CDR3 in DNA: TGTGCCAGCAGCTTAGCGGGGGGTTTCTCCTACAATGAGCAGTTCTTC. The chain joins TRBV7-2 to TRBJ2-1, with D possibly matching TRBD2 (6 bases). The CDR3 contains 16 residues. The germline gives CDR1 SGHTA, CDR2 FQGNSA. The V end was cut by 0 bases, the J end by 0 bases, with 9 bases between.

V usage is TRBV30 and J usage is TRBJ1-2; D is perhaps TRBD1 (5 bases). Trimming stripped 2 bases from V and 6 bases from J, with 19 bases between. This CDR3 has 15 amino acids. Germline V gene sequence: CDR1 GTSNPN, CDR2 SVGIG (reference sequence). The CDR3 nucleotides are TGTGCCTGGAGTATAACCCTAGTTGGAGGGGATGGCTACACCTTC. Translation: CAWSITLVGGDGYTF.

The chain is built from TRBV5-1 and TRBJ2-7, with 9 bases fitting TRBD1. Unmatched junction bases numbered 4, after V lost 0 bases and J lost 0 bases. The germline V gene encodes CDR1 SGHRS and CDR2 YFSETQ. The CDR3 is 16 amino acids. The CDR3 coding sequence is TGCGCCAGCAGCTTGGGGGACAGGGAAGGCTCCTACGAGCAGTACTTC. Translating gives CASSLGDREGSYEQYF.